This TCR beta chain was obtained from a study of blood T cells in healthy people across ages. CDR1 DFQATT and CDR2 SNEGSKA come from the germline V gene (reference sequence). J gave up 2 bases and V 6 bases, and 13 bases lay outside the gene matches. The CDR3 is 16 residues long. For the second PCR, which ran for 7 to 11 cycles, a sample-barcoded 5' primer and a J-beta primer mix were used. MiXCR was run by TCRdb on the 5' RACE reads, yielding one entry per CDR3 protein. This table has hundreds of thousands of distinct CDR3 sequences, under 70% appearing once. The sequencing sample was made of blood. The sequence was collected from a man aged 55 to 70 in good health. The chain uses TRBV20-1 and TRBJ2-3; TRBD1 agrees at 8 bases. The DNA of the CDR3 is TGCAGTGCCACAACCGACAGGGGAGAGGTCACAGATACGCAGTATTTT. As protein: CSATTDRGEVTDTQYF.